The rows below give T cell receptor beta chains drawn from one sample of a study of blood T cell repertoires in COVID-19. Measured with immunoSEQ multiplex PCR; TCRdb has only the in-frame clones, and not every one. The table records around 81,000 clones, roughly 88% of them present only once. Sequencing used peripheral blood. These receptor sequences come from a man aged 70-80 years with acute or convalescent COVID-19. Both conserved end residues are part of each CDR3. The order of the fields is D gene, V gene, clone size, J gene, CDR3 DNA, CDR3 protein. A D gene is named only where the DNA matches it firmly. Where a row states a size, it is once, few, many or the class of an expanded clone; other rows omit it.

d_gene: NA
v_gene: TRBV3-1/TRBV3-2
abundance: NA
j_gene: TRBJ2-3
CDR3nt: TGTGCCAGCAGCCGCGTACAGGGTGAGGATACGCAGTATTTT
CDR3aa: CASSRVQGEDTQYF

d_gene: NA
v_gene: TRBV19
abundance: NA
j_gene: TRBJ2-2
CDR3nt: TGTGCCAGTACCTTCGGGACACCAAACACCGGGGAGCTGTTTTTT
CDR3aa: CASTFGTPNTGELFF

d_gene: NA
v_gene: TRBV3-1/TRBV3-2
abundance: NA
j_gene: TRBJ1-1
CDR3nt: TGTGCCAGCAGCCAAGTCTCTACTGAGAAAGCTTTCTTT
CDR3aa: CASSQVSTEKAFF

d_gene: NA
v_gene: TRBV7-9
abundance: NA
j_gene: TRBJ1-3
CDR3nt: TGTGCCAGCAGCTCGGGGTTTTCGCAGGGAAACACCATATATTTT
CDR3aa: CASSSGFSQGNTIYF

d_gene: NA
v_gene: TRBV9
abundance: NA
j_gene: TRBJ2-3
CDR3nt: TGTGCCAGCGCCCAGGGATCTACCAAGGTCACAGATACGCAGTATTTT
CDR3aa: CASAQGSTKVTDTQYF

d_gene: NA
v_gene: TRBV29-1
abundance: NA
j_gene: TRBJ1-2
CDR3nt: TGCAGCGTTGAAGAAACGGGAGGGTATGGCTACACCTTC
CDR3aa: CSVEETGGYGYTF

d_gene: NA
v_gene: TRBV28
abundance: once
j_gene: TRBJ1-6
CDR3nt: TGTGCCAGCAATATAATTAGCTCCTATAATTCACCCCTCCACTTT
CDR3aa: CASNIISSYNSPLHF

d_gene: NA
v_gene: TRBV7-9
abundance: NA
j_gene: TRBJ1-4
CDR3nt: TGTGCCAGCAGCTTAGTGGCGGCGCGTCCTAAACTGTTTTTT
CDR3aa: CASSLVAARPKLFF

d_gene: TRBD1
v_gene: TRBV6-5
abundance: NA
j_gene: TRBJ2-7
CDR3nt: TGTGCCAGCAGTTACTCAGGGACAGGGGGCCGCTACGAGCAGTACTTC
CDR3aa: CASSYSGTGGRYEQYF

d_gene: NA
v_gene: TRBV6-2/TRBV6-3
abundance: NA
j_gene: TRBJ1-6
CDR3nt: TGTGCCAGCAGTTACTCGATGGTCTTATGGACTTCCCACTTT
CDR3aa: CASSYSMVLWTSHF

d_gene: NA
v_gene: TRBV3-1/TRBV3-2
abundance: NA
j_gene: TRBJ1-1
CDR3nt: TGTGCCAGCAGCCAAGGACAGGTGATGAACACTGAAGCTTTCTTT
CDR3aa: CASSQGQVMNTEAFF

d_gene: NA
v_gene: TRBV29-1
abundance: NA
j_gene: TRBJ2-3
CDR3nt: TGCAGCTTAACCCGGGACTCTACAGATACGCAGTATTTT
CDR3aa: CSLTRDSTDTQYF

d_gene: NA
v_gene: TRBV3-1/TRBV3-2
abundance: NA
j_gene: TRBJ2-7
CDR3nt: TGTGCCAGCAGCCAACGACGGGACATCTCCTACGAGCAGTACTTC
CDR3aa: CASSQRRDISYEQYF

d_gene: TRBD1
v_gene: TRBV7-2
abundance: NA
j_gene: TRBJ1-5
CDR3nt: TGTGCCAGCAGCTTAGGAGGGGGCCGACAGCCCCAGCATTTT
CDR3aa: CASSLGGGRQPQHF

d_gene: NA
v_gene: TRBV3-1/TRBV3-2
abundance: once
j_gene: TRBJ2-1
CDR3nt: TGTGCCAGCAGCCAAGACGAGGGAGGCGGCTACAATGAGCAGTTCTTC
CDR3aa: CASSQDEGGGYNEQFF

d_gene: NA
v_gene: TRBV5-1
abundance: once
j_gene: TRBJ2-2
CDR3nt: TGCGCCAGCAGCTTGGGAGGGCGGGCGAACACCGGGGAGCTGTTTTTT
CDR3aa: CASSLGGRANTGELFF

d_gene: TRBD1
v_gene: TRBV6-5
abundance: NA
j_gene: TRBJ2-2
CDR3nt: TGTGCCAGCAGGGTGGGGACAGCATACACCGGGGAGCTGTTTTTT
CDR3aa: CASRVGTAYTGELFF

d_gene: TRBD1
v_gene: TRBV5-4
abundance: NA
j_gene: TRBJ2-7
CDR3nt: TGTGCCAGCAGCCCCGGACAGGGGGCTTCCTACGAGCAGTACTTC
CDR3aa: CASSPGQGASYEQYF

d_gene: TRBD2
v_gene: TRBV5-1
abundance: few
j_gene: TRBJ2-7
CDR3nt: TGCGCCAGCAGCCGAACTAGCGGGATTCGTCTGGAGCAGTACTTC
CDR3aa: CASSRTSGIRLEQYF

d_gene: NA
v_gene: TRBV3-1/TRBV3-2
abundance: once
j_gene: TRBJ2-3
CDR3nt: TGTGCCAGCAGCCACAGAGGAGATACGCAGTATTTT
CDR3aa: CASSHRGDTQYF

d_gene: NA
v_gene: TRBV18
abundance: once
j_gene: TRBJ2-1
CDR3nt: TGTGCCAGCTCACGAGACAGGACCTACAATGAGCAGTTCTTC
CDR3aa: CASSRDRTYNEQFF

d_gene: TRBD1
v_gene: TRBV5-4
abundance: NA
j_gene: TRBJ1-4
CDR3nt: TGTGCCAGCAGCAGGGGACAGGACTCTACTAATGAAAAACTGTTTTTT
CDR3aa: CASSRGQDSTNEKLFF

d_gene: NA
v_gene: TRBV28
abundance: NA
j_gene: TRBJ1-1
CDR3nt: TGTGCCAGCAGTTCCCTGGACAGGAACACTGAAGCTTTCTTT
CDR3aa: CASSSLDRNTEAFF

d_gene: NA
v_gene: TRBV28
abundance: few
j_gene: TRBJ1-3
CDR3nt: TGTGCCAGTCAGGACGGGACATCTGGAAACACCATATATTTT
CDR3aa: CASQDGTSGNTIYF

d_gene: TRBD1
v_gene: TRBV30
abundance: NA
j_gene: TRBJ1-6
CDR3nt: TGTGCCTCCGGCTACAGGGGTAGTTCCTATAATTCACCCCTCCACTTT
CDR3aa: CASGYRGSSYNSPLHF

d_gene: TRBD1
v_gene: TRBV6-2/TRBV6-3
abundance: NA
j_gene: TRBJ1-2
CDR3nt: TGTGCCAGCAGTTACCGGGACAGCGGTAGATATGGCTACACCTTC
CDR3aa: CASSYRDSGRYGYTF

d_gene: TRBD2
v_gene: TRBV18
abundance: NA
j_gene: TRBJ2-1
CDR3nt: TGTGCCAGCTCACCGCTAGCGGGAGAGGACTACAATGAGCAGTTCTTC
CDR3aa: CASSPLAGEDYNEQFF

d_gene: NA
v_gene: TRBV5-4
abundance: NA
j_gene: TRBJ1-5
CDR3nt: TGTGCCAGCAGCGCGGACATTAATAGCAATCAGCCCCAGCATTTT
CDR3aa: CASSADINSNQPQHF

d_gene: NA
v_gene: TRBV29-1
abundance: NA
j_gene: TRBJ2-7
CDR3nt: TGCAGCGTTGTCGTCGCTACCGAGCAGTACTTC
CDR3aa: CSVVVATEQYF